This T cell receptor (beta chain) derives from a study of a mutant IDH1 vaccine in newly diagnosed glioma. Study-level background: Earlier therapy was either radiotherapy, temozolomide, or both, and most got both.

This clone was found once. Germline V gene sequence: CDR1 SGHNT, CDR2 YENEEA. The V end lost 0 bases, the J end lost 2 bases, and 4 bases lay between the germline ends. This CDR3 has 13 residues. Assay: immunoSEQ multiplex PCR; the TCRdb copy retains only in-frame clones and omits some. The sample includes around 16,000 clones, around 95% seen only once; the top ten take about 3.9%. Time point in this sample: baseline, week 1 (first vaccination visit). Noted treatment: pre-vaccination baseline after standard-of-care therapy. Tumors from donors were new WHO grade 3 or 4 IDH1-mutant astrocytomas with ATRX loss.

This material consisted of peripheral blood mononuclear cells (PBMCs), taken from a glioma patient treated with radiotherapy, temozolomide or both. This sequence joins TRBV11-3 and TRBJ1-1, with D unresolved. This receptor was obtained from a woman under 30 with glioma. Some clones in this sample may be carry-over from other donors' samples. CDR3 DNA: TGTGCCAGCAGCTTAGATTTAAACACTGAAGCTTTCTTT. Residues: CASSLDLNTEAFF. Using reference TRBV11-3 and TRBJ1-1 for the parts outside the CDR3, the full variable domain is EAGVVQSPRYKIIEKKQPVAFWCNPISGHNTLYWYLQNLGQGPELLIRYENEEAVDDSQLPKDRFSAERLKGVDSTLKIQPAELGDSAVYLCASSLDLNTEAFFGQGTRLTVV.